The rows below give T cell receptor beta chains drawn from one sample of a study of long-term antiretroviral therapy in people with HIV. Sequenced by immunoSEQ multiplex PCR; TCRdb stores in-frame clones only, minus some. The table records about 48,000 clones, around four fifths of them present only once. This specimen consisted of unsorted PBMCs, obtained 0.8 years after starting antiretroviral therapy. All receptors come from a woman aged 18-35 years with HIV. Both conserved end residues are part of each CDR3. Fields, in order: D gene, V gene, clone size, J gene, CDR3 DNA, CDR3 protein. The D gene is left open where the match is weak. Clone size is shown for a subset of rows, as once, few, many or a class of expanded clone.

TRBD2	TRBV11-1	-	TRBJ2-1	TGTGCCAGCAGCTTATTTCTAGCGGGAGGCGCGGGGGAGCAGTTCTTC	CASSLFLAGGAGEQFF
TRBD1	TRBV6-5	-	TRBJ1-2	TGTGCCAGCAGCCGACTTACCGGGACAGGGTATGGCTACACCTTC	CASSRLTGTGYGYTF
-	TRBV28	once	TRBJ1-4	TGTGCCAGCAGCCCGAGTCGTGGCGGGAATGAAAAACTGTTTTTT	CASSPSRGGNEKLFF
-	TRBV19	-	TRBJ1-4	TGTGCCAGTAAAAGACCCCTCCAGTTTTCAACTAATGAAAAACTGTTTTTT	CASKRPLQFSTNEKLFF
TRBD1	TRBV19	once	TRBJ1-5	TGTGCCAGTAGTATTCCGAGGGGGCCGAATCAGCCCCAGCATTTT	CASSIPRGPNQPQHF
-	TRBV28	-	TRBJ2-7	TGTGCCAGCACCAAGGGAAGGTTCGAGCAGTACTTC	CASTKGRFEQYF
TRBD1	TRBV15	-	TRBJ1-2	TGTGCCACCAGCACCTCTCAGATGGGACAGGAGTACTATGGCTACACCTTC	CATSTSQMGQEYYGYTF
-	TRBV10-3	-	TRBJ1-1	TGTGCCATCAGTGAGTCTGCGACCACTGAAGCTTTCTTT	CAISESATTEAFF
-	TRBV28	-	TRBJ2-2	TGTGCCAGCAGCACTCTCGACGGGACATCGAACACCGGGGAGCTGTTTTTT	CASSTLDGTSNTGELFF
-	TRBV18	-	TRBJ2-4	TGTGCCAGCTCACCGCGAGAAAAAAACATTCAGTACTTC	CASSPREKNIQYF
TRBD2	TRBV10-1	-	TRBJ2-3	TGCGCCAGCAGTGAGGACCCTCTAGCGGGAGGGCCCATGAGTAGCACAGATACGCAGTATTTT	CASSEDPLAGGPMSSTDTQYF
-	TRBV5-5	-	TRBJ1-5	TGTGCCAGCAGCTTGGGGTCGGTCCTCGGGCAGCCCCAGCATTTT	CASSLGSVLGQPQHF
TRBD2	TRBV29-1	-	TRBJ2-7	TGCAGCGTTGAAGACGCAGGGAGGGGTTCCTACGAGCAGTACTTC	CSVEDAGRGSYEQYF
-	TRBV4-3	-	TRBJ2-7	TGCGCCAGCAGCCAAGACGAGCGGGCTTCCTACGAGCAGTACTTC	CASSQDERASYEQYF
-	TRBV7-2	-	TRBJ1-3	TGTGCCAGCAGCTTAGCGGGGGTAGTTCTCTCTGGAAACACCATATATTTT	CASSLAGVVLSGNTIYF
-	TRBV11-2	-	TRBJ2-7	TGTGCCAGCAGCTCTCCTACTGGACCCTACGAGCAGTACTTC	CASSSPTGPYEQYF